This entry describes one T cell receptor beta chain. Its antigen is undetermined. The data were taken from a study of response to subunit inactivated influenza vaccine. General study results and limits: The authors offered the suggestion that each seasonal influenza vaccination recruits few new T cells.

The CDR3 totals 17 residues. Trimming removed 5 bases from V and 0 bases from J; junction bases left unmatched: 10. In germline, CDR1 is SNHLY, CDR2 FYNNEI. TCRdb re-called the RT-PCR reads through MiXCR, storing one row per CDR3 protein. The table shows some 800,000 distinct CDR3 sequences, with less than 25% occurring only once. This sequence was found in a man aged 45-60 years who received an inactivated influenza vaccine. This chain uses TRBV2 with TRBJ2-5; 9 bases align to TRBD1. Specimen: PBMCs from blood, collected approximately 5 days after vaccination. CDR3 residues: CASSKGQGRGYQETQYF. The CDR3 DNA follows: TGTGCCAGCAGTAAAGGACAGGGGAGGGGGTACCAAGAGACCCAGTACTTC.